This record concerns one T cell receptor beta chain sequence. This entry belongs to a study of blood T cell repertoires in COVID-19. About the study: In each case, the material was cDNA or gDNA derived from T cells, B-cell-depleted T cells, or PBMCs.

Trimming pared 2 bases from V and 1 base from J, leaving 9 bases between. Germline V CDR1 and CDR2: LGHNA, YSLEER. The length of the CDR3 is 15 residues. Assay used: immunoSEQ multiplex PCR; TCRdb lists only in-frame clones, some missing. The data show a few hundred thousand clones, around nine tenths seen once. The receptor was derived from a woman aged 18-29 years who had been exposed to COVID-19. The gene calls are TRBV4-3 and TRBJ1-3; D remains unclear. Sample: PBMCs or T cells enriched from blood (not recorded which). DNA for the CDR3: TGCGCCAGCAGCCAAACCAGTGTTTCTGGAAACACCATATATTTT. This translates into CASSQTSVSGNTIYF.